This T cell receptor (beta chain) was documented in a study of cytomegalovirus exposure and HLA in healthy donors. Study-level information: Later, an analysis reported that the 130 or so validation repertoires had used the same platform as the approximately 670 first-cohort repertoires.

In regard to this clone: The target antigen is unknown.

Here immunoSEQ multiplex PCR was the method, and the copy in TCRdb shows in-frame clones only, minus some. Among some 130,000 clones listed, approximately 92% were seen once. Study-level points and caveats: While the bulk of TCR sequences proved rare, some public TCRs turned up in many donors. The finding came from a later analysis; first-cohort TCR clusters tended to co-occur in the 120 or so validation repertoires.

With 0 bases removed from V and 6 bases from J, the gap between germline ends came to 12 bases. CDR1 and CDR2 (germline): KGHSH, LQKENI. The CDR3 contains 16 residues. The donors formed part of the roughly 120-subject validation cohort, distinct from the roughly 640-subject first cohort. The V and J genes are TRBV18 and TRBJ1-6; no reliable D call. This sequence was found in a woman between 18 and 29 years old in good health and CMV-seronegative. Sequencing input: PBMCs. The CDR3 protein is CASSPPSRGFNSPLHF. CDR3 DNA sequence: TGTGCCAGCTCACCACCGTCACGCGGTTTTAATTCACCCCTCCACTTT. The variable domain in full, with the rest retrieved from reference TRBV18 and TRBJ1-6, is NAGVMQNPRHLVRRRGQEARLRCSPMKGHSHVYWYRQLPEEGLKFMVYLQKENIIDESGMPKERFSAEFPKEGPSILRIQQVVRGDSAAYFCASSPPSRGFNSPLHFGNGTRLTVT.